This record covers a single T cell receptor (beta chain). Its antigen remains unidentified. This sample was included in a study of T cell responses to AZD1222 COVID-19 vaccine. The CDR3 contains 17 residues. The V end lost 2 bases, the J end lost 9 bases, and 20 bases lay between the germline ends. Germline V gene lookup returns CDR1 LGHDT and CDR2 YNNKEL (reference sequence). Findings and caveats of the study: Clonal diversity was possibly underestimated, and white British individuals and females predominated among donors. Vaccination with two AZD1222 doses was followed by a rise in Spike-specific TCR breadth and depth.

The protocol was immunoSEQ multiplex PCR, while the TCRdb copy is restricted to in-frame clones and leaves out a portion. Seen here are around 150,000 clones, 88% observed once, and the top ten hold around 2.2%. V and J are TRBV3-1 (or the pseudogene TRBV3-2) and TRBJ1-6; TRBD1 might be the D (6 bases). This receptor was identified in an adult in good health. This material consisted of peripheral blood, taken on day 0 of AZD1222 vaccination. The DNA for the CDR3 is TGTGCCAGCAGCCAAAGAGCATGGAGAACAGGGACTTCACCCCTCCACTTT. The encoded protein is CASSQRAWRTGTSPLHF.